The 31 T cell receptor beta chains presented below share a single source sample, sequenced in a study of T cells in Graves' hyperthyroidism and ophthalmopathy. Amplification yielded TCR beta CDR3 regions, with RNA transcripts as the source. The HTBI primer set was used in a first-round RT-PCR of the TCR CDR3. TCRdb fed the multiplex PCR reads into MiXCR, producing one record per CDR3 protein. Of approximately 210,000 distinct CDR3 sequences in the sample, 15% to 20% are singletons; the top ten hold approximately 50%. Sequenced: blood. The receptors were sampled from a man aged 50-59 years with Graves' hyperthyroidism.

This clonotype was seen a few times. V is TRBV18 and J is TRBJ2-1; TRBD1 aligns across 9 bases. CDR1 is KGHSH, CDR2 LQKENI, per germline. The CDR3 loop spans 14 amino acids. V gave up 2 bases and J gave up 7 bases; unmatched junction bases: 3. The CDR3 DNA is TGTGCCAGCTCACCATGGACAGGGGAAAATGAGCAGTTCTTC. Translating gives CASSPWTGENEQFF.

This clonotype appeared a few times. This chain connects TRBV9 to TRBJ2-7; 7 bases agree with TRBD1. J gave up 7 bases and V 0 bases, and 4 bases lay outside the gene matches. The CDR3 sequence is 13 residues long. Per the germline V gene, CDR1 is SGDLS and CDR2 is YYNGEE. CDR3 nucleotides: TGTGCCAGCAGCGTAGGCGCAGGGGGAGAGCAGTACTTC. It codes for CASSVGAGGEQYF.

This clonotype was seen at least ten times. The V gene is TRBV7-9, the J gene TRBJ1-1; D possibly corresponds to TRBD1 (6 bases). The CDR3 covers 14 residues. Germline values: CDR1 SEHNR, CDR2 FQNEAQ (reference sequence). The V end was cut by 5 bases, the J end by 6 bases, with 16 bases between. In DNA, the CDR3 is TGTGCCAGCAGCACACCCAGGGGTCGCCCTGAAGCTTTCTTT. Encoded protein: CASSTPRGRPEAFF.

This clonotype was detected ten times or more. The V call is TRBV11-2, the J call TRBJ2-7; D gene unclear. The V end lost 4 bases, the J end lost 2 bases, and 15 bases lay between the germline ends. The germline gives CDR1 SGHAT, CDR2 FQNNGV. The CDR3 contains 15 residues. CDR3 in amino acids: CASSYSQAGTYEQYF. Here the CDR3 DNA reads TGTGCCAGCAGCTACAGTCAGGCAGGAACCTACGAGCAGTACTTC.

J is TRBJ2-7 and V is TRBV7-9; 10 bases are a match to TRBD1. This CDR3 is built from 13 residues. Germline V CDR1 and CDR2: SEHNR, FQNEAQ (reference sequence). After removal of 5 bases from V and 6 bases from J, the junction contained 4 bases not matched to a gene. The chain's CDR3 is CASSKGTGVEQYF. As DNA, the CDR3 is TGTGCCAGCAGCAAAGGGACAGGGGTCGAGCAGTACTTC.

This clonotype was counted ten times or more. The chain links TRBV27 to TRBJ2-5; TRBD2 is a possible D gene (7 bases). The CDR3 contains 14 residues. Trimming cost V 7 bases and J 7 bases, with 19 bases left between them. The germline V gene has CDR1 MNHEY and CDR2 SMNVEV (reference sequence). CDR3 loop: CASMRGGPAGTQYF. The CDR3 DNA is TGTGCCAGCATGAGGGGGGGGCCCGCGGGGACCCAGTACTTC.

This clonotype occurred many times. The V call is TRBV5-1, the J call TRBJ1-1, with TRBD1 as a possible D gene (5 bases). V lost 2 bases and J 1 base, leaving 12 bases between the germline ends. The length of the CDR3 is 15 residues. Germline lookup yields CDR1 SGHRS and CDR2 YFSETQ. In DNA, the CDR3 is TGCGCCAGCAGCTTAACCGGCCAGGGGAACACTGAAGCTTTCTTT. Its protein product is CASSLTGQGNTEAFF.

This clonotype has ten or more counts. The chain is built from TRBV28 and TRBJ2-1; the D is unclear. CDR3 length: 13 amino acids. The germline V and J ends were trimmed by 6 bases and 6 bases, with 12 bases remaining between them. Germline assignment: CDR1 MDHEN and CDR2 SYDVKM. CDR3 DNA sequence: TGTGCCAGCAGCGCCTTTCTTCCCAATGAGCAGTTCTTC. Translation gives CASSAFLPNEQFF.

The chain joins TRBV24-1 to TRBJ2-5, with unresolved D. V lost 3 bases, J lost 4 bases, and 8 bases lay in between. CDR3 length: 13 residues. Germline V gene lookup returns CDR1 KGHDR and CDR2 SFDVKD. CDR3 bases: TGTGCCACCAGTGATCGGCCTGGAGAGACCCAGTACTTC. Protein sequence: CATSDRPGETQYF.

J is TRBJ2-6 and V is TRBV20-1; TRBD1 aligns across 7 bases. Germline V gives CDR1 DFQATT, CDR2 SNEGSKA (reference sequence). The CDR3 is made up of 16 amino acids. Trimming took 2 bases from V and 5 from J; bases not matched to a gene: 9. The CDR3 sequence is CSARPQGVYRANVLTF. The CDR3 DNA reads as TGCAGTGCTAGACCTCAGGGGGTCTACAGGGCCAACGTCCTGACTTTC.

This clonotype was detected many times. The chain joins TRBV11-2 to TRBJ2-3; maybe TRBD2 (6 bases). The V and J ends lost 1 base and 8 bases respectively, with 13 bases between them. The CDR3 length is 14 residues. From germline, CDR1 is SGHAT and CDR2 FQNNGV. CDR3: CASSLGTGDFTQYF. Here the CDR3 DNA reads TGTGCCAGCAGCTTAGGGACGGGGGATTTTACGCAGTATTTT.

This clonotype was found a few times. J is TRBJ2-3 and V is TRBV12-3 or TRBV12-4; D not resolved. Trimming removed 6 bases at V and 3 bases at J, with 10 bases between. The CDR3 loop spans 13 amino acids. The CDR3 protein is CASSKTLTDTQYF. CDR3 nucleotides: TGTGCCAGCAGCAAAACCCTGACAGATACGCAGTATTTT.

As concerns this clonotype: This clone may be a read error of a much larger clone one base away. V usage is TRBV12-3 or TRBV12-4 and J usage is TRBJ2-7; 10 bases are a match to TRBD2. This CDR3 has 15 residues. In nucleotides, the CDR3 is TGTGCCAGCAAAGAGGGACTAGCGAACTCCCACGAGCAGTACTTC. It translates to CASKEGLANSHEQYF.

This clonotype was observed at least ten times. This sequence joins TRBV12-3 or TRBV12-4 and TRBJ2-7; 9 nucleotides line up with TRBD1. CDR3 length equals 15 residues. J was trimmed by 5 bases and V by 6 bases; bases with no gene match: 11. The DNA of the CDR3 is TGTGCCAGCAGCCACGGGTGGACAGGGGACCACGAGCAGTACTTC. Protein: CASSHGWTGDHEQYF.

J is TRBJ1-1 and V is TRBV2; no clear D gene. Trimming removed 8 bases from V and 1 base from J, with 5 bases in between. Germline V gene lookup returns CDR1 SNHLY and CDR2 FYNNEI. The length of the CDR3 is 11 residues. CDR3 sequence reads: CASFGNTEAFF. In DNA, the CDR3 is TGTGCCAGCTTTGGGAACACTGAAGCTTTCTTT.

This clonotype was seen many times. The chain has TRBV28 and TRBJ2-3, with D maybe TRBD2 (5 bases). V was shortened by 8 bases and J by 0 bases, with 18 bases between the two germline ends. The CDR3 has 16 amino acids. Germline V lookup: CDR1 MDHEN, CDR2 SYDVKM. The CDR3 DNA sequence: TGTGCCAGCGTACCGAATCTAGCAGTTAGCACAGATACGCAGTATTTT. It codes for CASVPNLAVSTDTQYF.

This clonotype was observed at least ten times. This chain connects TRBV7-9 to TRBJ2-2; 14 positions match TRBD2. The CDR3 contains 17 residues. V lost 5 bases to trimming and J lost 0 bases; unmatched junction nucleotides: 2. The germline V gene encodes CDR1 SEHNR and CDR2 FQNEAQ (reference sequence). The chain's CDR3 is CASSPTSGRANTGELFF. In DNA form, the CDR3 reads TGTGCCAGCAGCCCGACTAGCGGGAGGGCGAACACCGGGGAGCTGTTTTTT.

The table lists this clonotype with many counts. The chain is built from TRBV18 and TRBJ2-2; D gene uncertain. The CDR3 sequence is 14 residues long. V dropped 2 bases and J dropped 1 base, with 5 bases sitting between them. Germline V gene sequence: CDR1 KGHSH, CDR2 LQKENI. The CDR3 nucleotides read TGTGCCAGCTCACCAGCAGGGAACACCGGGGAGCTGTTTTTT. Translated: CASSPAGNTGELFF.

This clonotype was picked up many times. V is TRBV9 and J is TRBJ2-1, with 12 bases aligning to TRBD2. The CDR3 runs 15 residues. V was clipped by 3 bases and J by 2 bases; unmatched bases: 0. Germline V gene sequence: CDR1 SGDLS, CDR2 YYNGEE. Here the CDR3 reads CASSASGRAYNEQFF. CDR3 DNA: TGTGCCAGCAGCGCTAGCGGGAGGGCCTACAATGAGCAGTTCTTC.

Written as DNA, the CDR3 is TGTGCCAGCAGCCAAGGCGCTCAAGACACCGGGGAGCTGTTTTTT. The encoded protein is CASSQGAQDTGELFF. The chain links TRBV4-2 to TRBJ2-2; D ambiguous. The CDR3 contains 15 residues. Looked up from germline, CDR1 is LGHNA and CDR2 is YNFKEQ. V lost 1 base, J lost 3 bases, and 9 bases lay in between.

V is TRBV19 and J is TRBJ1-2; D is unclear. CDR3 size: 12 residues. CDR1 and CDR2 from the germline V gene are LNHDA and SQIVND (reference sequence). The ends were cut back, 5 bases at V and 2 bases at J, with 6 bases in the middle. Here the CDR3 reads CASSPENYGYTF. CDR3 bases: TGTGCCAGTAGTCCCGAGAACTATGGCTACACCTTC.

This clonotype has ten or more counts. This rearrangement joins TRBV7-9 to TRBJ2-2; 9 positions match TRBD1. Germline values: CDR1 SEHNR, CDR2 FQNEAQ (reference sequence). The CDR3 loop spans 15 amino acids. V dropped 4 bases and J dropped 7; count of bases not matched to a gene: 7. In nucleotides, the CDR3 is TGTGCCAGCAGCTCGTGGACAGGGGCGATCGGGGAGCTGTTTTTT. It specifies CASSSWTGAIGELFF.

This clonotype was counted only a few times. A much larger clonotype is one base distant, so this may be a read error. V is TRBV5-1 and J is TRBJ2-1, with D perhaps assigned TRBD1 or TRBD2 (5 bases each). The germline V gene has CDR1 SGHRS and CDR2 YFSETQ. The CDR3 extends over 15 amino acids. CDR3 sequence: CASSFSGPAYNKQFF. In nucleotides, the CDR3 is TGCGCCAGCAGCTTTTCGGGACCCGCCTACAATAAGCAGTTCTTC.

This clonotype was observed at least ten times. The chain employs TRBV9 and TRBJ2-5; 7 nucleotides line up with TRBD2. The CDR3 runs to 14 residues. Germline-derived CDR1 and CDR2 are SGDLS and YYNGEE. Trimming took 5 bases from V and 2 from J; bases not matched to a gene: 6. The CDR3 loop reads CASSEPGLQETQYF. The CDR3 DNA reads TGTGCCAGCAGTGAGCCGGGACTACAAGAGACCCAGTACTTC.

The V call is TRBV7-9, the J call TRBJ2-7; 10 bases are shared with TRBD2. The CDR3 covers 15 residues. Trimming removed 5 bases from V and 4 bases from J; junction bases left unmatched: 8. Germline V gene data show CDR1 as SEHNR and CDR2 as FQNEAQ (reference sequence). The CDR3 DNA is TGTGCCAGCAGCCCACCTAGCGGGAGAGGGTACGAGCAGTACTTC. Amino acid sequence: CASSPPSGRGYEQYF.

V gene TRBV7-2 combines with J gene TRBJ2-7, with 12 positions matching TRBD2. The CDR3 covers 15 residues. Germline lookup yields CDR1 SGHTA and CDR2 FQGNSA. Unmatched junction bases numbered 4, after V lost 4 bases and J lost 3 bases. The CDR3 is CASSYWTSGVYEQYF. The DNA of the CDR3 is TGTGCCAGCAGCTATTGGACTAGCGGGGTCTACGAGCAGTACTTC.

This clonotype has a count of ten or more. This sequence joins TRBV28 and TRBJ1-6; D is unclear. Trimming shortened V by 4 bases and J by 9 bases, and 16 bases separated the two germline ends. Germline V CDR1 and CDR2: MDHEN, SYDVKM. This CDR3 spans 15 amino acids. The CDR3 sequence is CASSWAESRISPLHF. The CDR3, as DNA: TGTGCCAGCAGTTGGGCGGAAAGCCGGATTTCACCCCTCCACTTT.

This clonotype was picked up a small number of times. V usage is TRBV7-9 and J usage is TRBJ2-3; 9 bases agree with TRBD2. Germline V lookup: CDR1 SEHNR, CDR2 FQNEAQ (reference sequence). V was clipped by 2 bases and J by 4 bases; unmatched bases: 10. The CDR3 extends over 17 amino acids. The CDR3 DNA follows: TGTGCCAGCAGCTTATATACCGGGACTAGCCCCCCAGATACGCAGTATTTT. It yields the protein CASSLYTGTSPPDTQYF.

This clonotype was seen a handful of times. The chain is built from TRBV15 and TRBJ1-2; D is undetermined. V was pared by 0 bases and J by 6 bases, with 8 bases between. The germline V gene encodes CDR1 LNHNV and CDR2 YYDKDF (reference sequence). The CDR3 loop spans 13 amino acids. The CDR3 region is CATSRDRGDGYTF. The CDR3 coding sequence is TGTGCCACCAGCAGAGATCGAGGCGATGGCTACACCTTC.

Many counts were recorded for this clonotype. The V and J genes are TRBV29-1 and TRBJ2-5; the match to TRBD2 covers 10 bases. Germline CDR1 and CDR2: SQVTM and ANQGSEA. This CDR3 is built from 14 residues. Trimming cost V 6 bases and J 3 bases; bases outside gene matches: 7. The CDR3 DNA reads TGCAGCGTCCGCCCTAGCGGGAGAAAAGAGACCCAGTACTTC. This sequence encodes CSVRPSGRKETQYF.

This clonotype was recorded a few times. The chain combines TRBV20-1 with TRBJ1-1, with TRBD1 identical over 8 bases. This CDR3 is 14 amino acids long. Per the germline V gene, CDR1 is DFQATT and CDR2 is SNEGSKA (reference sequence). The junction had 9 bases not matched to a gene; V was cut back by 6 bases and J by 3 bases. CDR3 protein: CSALQTGVYTEAFF. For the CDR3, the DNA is TGCAGTGCGTTACAGACAGGGGTTTACACTGAAGCTTTCTTT.